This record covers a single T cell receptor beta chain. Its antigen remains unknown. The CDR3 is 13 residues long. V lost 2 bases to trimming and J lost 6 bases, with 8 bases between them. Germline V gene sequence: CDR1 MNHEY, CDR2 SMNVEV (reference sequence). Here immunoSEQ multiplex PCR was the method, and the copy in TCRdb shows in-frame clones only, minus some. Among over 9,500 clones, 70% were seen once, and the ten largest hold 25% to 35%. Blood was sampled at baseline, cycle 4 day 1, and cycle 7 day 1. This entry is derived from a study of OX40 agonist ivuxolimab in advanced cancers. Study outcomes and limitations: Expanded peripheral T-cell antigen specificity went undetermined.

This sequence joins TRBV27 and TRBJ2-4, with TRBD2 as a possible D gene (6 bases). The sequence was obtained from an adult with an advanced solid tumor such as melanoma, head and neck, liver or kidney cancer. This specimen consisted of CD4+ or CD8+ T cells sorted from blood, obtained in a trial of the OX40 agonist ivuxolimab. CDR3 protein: CASSLGGRNIQYF. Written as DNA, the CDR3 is TGTGCCAGCAGTTTAGGGGGGAGAAACATTCAGTACTTC.